A selection of T cell receptor beta chains follows, all from one sample in a study of T cell changes during pregnancy in multiple sclerosis. The method was immunoSEQ multiplex PCR; TCRdb's version includes in-frame clones alone and lacks a portion of them. This table holds roughly 69,000 clones, about 92% found once. The source was peripheral blood, collected after pregnancy. Receptors originate from a female donor with multiple sclerosis, enrolled in a pregnancy study. Both conserved end residues are part of each CDR3.

TRBJ2-5	TRBV2	CASRMTGKETQYF
TRBJ2-3	TRBV5-6	CASGWGGSDTQYF
TRBJ2-7	TRBV7-2	CASSRDYQYSYEQYF
TRBJ1-1	TRBV5-1	CASSLSGWDTEAFF
TRBJ2-7	TRBV5-4	CASSTGLQSSYEQYF
TRBJ2-7	TRBV10-1	CASSESVDRSSYEQYF
TRBJ2-6	TRBV27	CASSYLPISGANVLTF
TRBJ1-2	TRBV28	CASSPVGGYYGYTF
TRBJ2-2	TRBV25-1	CASITNTGELFF
TRBJ2-7	TRBV27	CASSSQGHSSYEQYF
TRBJ2-6	TRBV30	CAWSQGGTSGANVLTF
TRBJ2-6	TRBV4-1	CASSQGGVLAGEAGANVLTF
TRBJ1-1	TRBV7-3	CASSQDRSNTEAFF
TRBJ1-5	TRBV6-1	CASSEVEEGQPQHF
TRBJ2-7	TRBV7-9	CASSLEFGYEQYF
TRBJ2-1	TRBV11-3	CASSLVESSYNEQFF
TRBJ2-1	TRBV27	CASSSNRDRGSYNEQFF